This T cell receptor (beta chain) was found in a study of blood T cell repertoires in COVID-19. About the research overall: From T cells, B-cell-depleted T cells, or PBMCs came the material, which was cDNA or gDNA.

Assay: immunoSEQ multiplex PCR; the TCRdb copy retains only in-frame clones and omits some. Of about 350,000 clones detected, 89% appear once; the ten largest clones hold 3% to 4.5%. The CDR3 contains 14 residues. Germline V gene sequence: CDR1 MNHEY, CDR2 SVGAGI. The V and J ends lost 6 bases and 11 bases respectively, with 17 bases between them. This clone was counted once. In Seattle, patients joined the study during active infection and were tracked longitudinally. The chain carries TRBV6-5 and TRBJ1-6, with D possibly matching TRBD1 (6 bases). The sample comprised peripheral blood. This sequence originates from an older woman with COVID-19, enrolled during active disease. In DNA, the CDR3 is TGTGCCAGCAGCTCAGGTGGGGGCCTGACACCCCTCCACTTT. It specifies CASSSGGGLTPLHF.